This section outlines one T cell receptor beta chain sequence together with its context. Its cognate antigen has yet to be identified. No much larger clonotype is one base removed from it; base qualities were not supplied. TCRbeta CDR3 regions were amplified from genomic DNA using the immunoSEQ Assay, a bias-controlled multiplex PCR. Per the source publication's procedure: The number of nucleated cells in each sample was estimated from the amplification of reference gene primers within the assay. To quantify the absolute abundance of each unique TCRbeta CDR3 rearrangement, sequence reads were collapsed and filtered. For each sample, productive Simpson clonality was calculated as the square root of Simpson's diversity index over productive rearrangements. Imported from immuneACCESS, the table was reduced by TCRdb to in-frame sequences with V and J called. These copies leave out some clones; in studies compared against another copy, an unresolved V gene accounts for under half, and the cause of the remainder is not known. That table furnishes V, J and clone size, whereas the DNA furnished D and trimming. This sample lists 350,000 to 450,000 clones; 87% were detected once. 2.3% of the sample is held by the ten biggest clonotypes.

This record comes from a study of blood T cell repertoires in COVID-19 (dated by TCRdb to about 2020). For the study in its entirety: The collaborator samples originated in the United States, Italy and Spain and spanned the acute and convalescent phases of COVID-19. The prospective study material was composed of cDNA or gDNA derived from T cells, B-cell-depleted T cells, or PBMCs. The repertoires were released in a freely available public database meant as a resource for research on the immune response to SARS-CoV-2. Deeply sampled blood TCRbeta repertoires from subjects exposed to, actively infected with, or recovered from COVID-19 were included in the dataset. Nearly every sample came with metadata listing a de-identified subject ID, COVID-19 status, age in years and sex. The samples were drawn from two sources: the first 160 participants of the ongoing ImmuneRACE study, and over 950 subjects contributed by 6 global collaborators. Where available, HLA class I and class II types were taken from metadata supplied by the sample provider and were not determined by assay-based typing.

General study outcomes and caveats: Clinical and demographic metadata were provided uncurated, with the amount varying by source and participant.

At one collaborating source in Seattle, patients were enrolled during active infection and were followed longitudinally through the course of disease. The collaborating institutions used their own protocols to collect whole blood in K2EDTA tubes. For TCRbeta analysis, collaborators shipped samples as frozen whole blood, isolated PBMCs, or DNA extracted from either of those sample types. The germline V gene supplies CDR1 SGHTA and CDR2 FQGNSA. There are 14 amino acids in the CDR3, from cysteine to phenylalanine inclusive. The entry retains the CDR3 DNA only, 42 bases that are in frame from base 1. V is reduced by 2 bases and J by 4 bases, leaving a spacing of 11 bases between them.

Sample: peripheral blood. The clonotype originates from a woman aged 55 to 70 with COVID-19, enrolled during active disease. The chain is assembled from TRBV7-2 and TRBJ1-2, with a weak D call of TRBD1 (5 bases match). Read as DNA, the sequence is TGTGCCAGCAGCTTACAGTTGGGGCCCTATGGCTACACCTTC. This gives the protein CASSLQLGPYGYTF.